Listed below are T cell receptor beta chains from one sample, sequenced in a study of CD8+ T cells in alopecia areata. Sequenced by immunoSEQ multiplex PCR; TCRdb stores in-frame clones only, minus some. The sample lists 200,000 or so clones, around two fifths seen once, with roughly 0.45% in the top ten. Specimen: CD4+ T cells sorted from blood, collected at approximately week 30, from a patient treated with tofacitinib. The receptors shown here come from a human donor with alopecia areata. The CDR3 runs from the conserved cysteine through the conserved F or W. The D gene is left open where the match is weak. The size entry is marked missing in some rows and otherwise reads once, few, many or a size class.

abundance: NA
j_gene: TRBJ1-1
d_gene: NA
v_gene: TRBV27
CDR3nt: TGTGCCAGCAGTTTGACCCCAGGGCCCACTGAAGCTTTCTTT
CDR3aa: CASSLTPGPTEAFF

abundance: NA
j_gene: TRBJ2-1
d_gene: NA
v_gene: TRBV2
CDR3nt: TGTGCCAGCAGAAGGGGTACGAGCTCCTACAATGAGCAGTTCTTC
CDR3aa: CASRRGTSSYNEQFF

abundance: NA
j_gene: TRBJ1-1
d_gene: NA
v_gene: TRBV30
CDR3nt: TGTGCCTGGAGTAAGTTTATTTTCTCGGCAACTGAATGGACTGAAGCTTTCTTT
CDR3aa: CAWSKFIFSATEWTEAFF

abundance: NA
j_gene: TRBJ2-3
d_gene: TRBD2
v_gene: TRBV5-4
CDR3nt: TGTGCCAGCAGCTTGGCCTCAGCGGGGGGCCGCACAGATACGCAGTATTTT
CDR3aa: CASSLASAGGRTDTQYF

abundance: few
j_gene: TRBJ2-7
d_gene: NA
v_gene: TRBV30
CDR3nt: TGTGCCTGGAGTGCGAAATACTCCCCGGGACGGAGGGGGCACGAGCAGTACTTC
CDR3aa: CAWSAKYSPGRRGHEQYF

abundance: NA
j_gene: TRBJ1-2
d_gene: NA
v_gene: TRBV4-1
CDR3nt: TGCGCCAGCAGCCAAGATCGGACCAGACACGACTATGGCTACACCTTC
CDR3aa: CASSQDRTRHDYGYTF

abundance: few
j_gene: TRBJ2-7
d_gene: NA
v_gene: TRBV7-8
CDR3nt: TGTGCCAGCAGCTTTACAGGGATACGGACCTACGAGCAGTACTTC
CDR3aa: CASSFTGIRTYEQYF

abundance: NA
j_gene: TRBJ1-5
d_gene: NA
v_gene: TRBV30
CDR3nt: TGTGCCTGGAGTGCCCCCGGGAAGGTTGGCAATCAGCCCCAGCATTTT
CDR3aa: CAWSAPGKVGNQPQHF

abundance: NA
j_gene: TRBJ2-7
d_gene: NA
v_gene: TRBV30
CDR3nt: TGTGCCTGGGGACGGAGGCCATACGAGCAGTACTTC
CDR3aa: CAWGRRPYEQYF

abundance: few
j_gene: TRBJ1-5
d_gene: NA
v_gene: TRBV4-1
CDR3nt: TGCGCCAGCAGCCAGGACGGTGGGGGCTGGGATCAGCCCCAGCATTTT
CDR3aa: CASSQDGGGWDQPQHF

abundance: few
j_gene: TRBJ2-2
d_gene: TRBD1
v_gene: TRBV7-9
CDR3nt: TGTGCCAGCAGCTCGAAGACAGGGTACACCGGGGAGCTGTTTTTT
CDR3aa: CASSSKTGYTGELFF

abundance: NA
j_gene: TRBJ1-1
d_gene: TRBD1
v_gene: TRBV2
CDR3nt: TGTGCCAGCAGAGCCCAGGGGGATCACACTGAAGCTTTCTTT
CDR3aa: CASRAQGDHTEAFF

abundance: NA
j_gene: TRBJ2-5
d_gene: NA
v_gene: TRBV5-6
CDR3nt: TGTGCCAGCAGCTTGAACAGCGGGCAAAGCGCTGAGACCCAGTACTTC
CDR3aa: CASSLNSGQSAETQYF